These T cell receptor beta chains were read from a single sample in a study of blood T cell repertoires in COVID-19. Produced via immunoSEQ multiplex PCR; TCRdb's table is partial and in-frame only. The data contain 240,000 or so clones, roughly 83% of them singletons. Input material: peripheral blood. Receptors were obtained from a woman of 80 years or more with acute or convalescent COVID-19. Both conserved end residues are part of each CDR3. D genes are given only for firm matches.

j_call	v_call	d_call	cdr3_aa
TRBJ2-5	TRBV7-9	TRBD1	CASSLRGTGEWETQYF
TRBJ1-5	TRBV28	NA	CASSLVLGANNQPQHF
TRBJ2-2	TRBV2	NA	CASSDYREGHTGELFF
TRBJ2-7	TRBV19	NA	CASSISPGSNYEQYF
TRBJ2-7	TRBV18	TRBD1	CASSPRDRSSYEQYF
TRBJ1-2	TRBV28	NA	CASSLRRLDSGNGYTF
TRBJ1-2	TRBV30	NA	CAWSVLTSRESDGYTF
TRBJ1-3	TRBV6-5	NA	CASRKQADSGNTIYF
TRBJ1-2	TRBV6-2/TRBV6-3	NA	CASSYGDNYGYTF
TRBJ1-5	TRBV19	TRBD1	CASSDLQGSNQPQHF
TRBJ2-1	TRBV19	TRBD1	CASSIPGQRIYNEQFF
TRBJ2-2	TRBV2	NA	CASSGVARVAGELFF
TRBJ2-7	TRBV9	TRBD2	CASSVDERGYEQYF
TRBJ1-3	TRBV5-1	TRBD1	CASSLRQGLSGNTIYF
TRBJ1-1	TRBV28	NA	CASSLMGRSDTEAFF
TRBJ2-3	TRBV9	NA	CASSVDAGYDLTDTQYF
TRBJ2-1	TRBV5-4	TRBD1	CASRPPGQTPHEQFF
TRBJ2-7	TRBV2	TRBD2	CASSELASGGPLYEQYF
TRBJ2-1	TRBV6-6	NA	CASSHPGGGYNEQFF
TRBJ1-5	TRBV28	NA	CASSPGNQPQHF
TRBJ2-3	TRBV5-8	TRBD2	CASTLRGAGTDTQYF
TRBJ1-5	TRBV28	TRBD1	CASSLWIARGRIQPQHF
TRBJ1-5	TRBV19	NA	CASSNGVRGNQPQHF
TRBJ1-2	TRBV15	NA	CATSRDPEVRGAGYTF
TRBJ2-7	TRBV18	NA	CASSAGGVYEQYF
TRBJ1-6	TRBV3-1/TRBV3-2	NA	CASSLGSTRNNSPLHF
TRBJ1-3	TRBV12-3/TRBV12-4	NA	CASSLSQANTIYF
TRBJ2-2	TRBV29-1	TRBD1	CSGQGTNTGELFF